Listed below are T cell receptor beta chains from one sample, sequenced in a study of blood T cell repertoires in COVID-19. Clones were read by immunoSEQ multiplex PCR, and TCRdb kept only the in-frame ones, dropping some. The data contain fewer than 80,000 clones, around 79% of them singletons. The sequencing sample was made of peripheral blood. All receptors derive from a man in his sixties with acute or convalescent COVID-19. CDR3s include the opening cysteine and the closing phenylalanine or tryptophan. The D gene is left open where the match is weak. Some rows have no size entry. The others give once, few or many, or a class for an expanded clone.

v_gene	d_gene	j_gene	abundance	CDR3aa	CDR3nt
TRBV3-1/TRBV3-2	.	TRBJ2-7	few	CASSQDPGRFYEQYF	TGTGCCAGCAGCCAGGATCCAGGCCGGTTCTACGAGCAGTACTTC
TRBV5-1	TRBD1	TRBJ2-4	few	CASSWGDRRNIQYF	TGCGCCAGCAGCTGGGGGGACAGGAGGAACATTCAGTACTTC
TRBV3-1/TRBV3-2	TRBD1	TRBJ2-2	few	CASRRGQGTGELFF	TGTGCCAGCAGGAGGGGACAGGGCACCGGGGAGCTGTTTTTT
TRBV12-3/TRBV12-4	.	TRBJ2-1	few	CASSLNTLNEQFF	TGTGCCAGCAGTTTAAACACGCTCAATGAGCAGTTCTTC
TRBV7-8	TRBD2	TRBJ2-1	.	CASSLQAGSSYNEQFF	TGTGCCAGCAGCCTCCAAGCGGGAAGCTCCTACAATGAGCAGTTCTTC
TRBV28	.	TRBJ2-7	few	CASSFTVQQYF	TGTGCCAGCAGTTTCACTGTCCAGCAGTACTTC
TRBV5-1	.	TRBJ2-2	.	CASSYNSGNTGELFF	TGCGCCAGCAGCTACAATAGCGGAAACACCGGGGAGCTGTTTTTT
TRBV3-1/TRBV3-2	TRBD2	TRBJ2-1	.	CASSPPLAEIYNEQFF	TGTGCCAGCAGCCCTCCACTAGCGGAGATTTACAATGAGCAGTTCTTC
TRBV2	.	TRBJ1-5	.	CASGTGGVFQPQHF	TGTGCCAGCGGGACGGGAGGGGTTTTCCAGCCCCAGCATTTT
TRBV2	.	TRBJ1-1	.	CASVPARQNTEAFF	TGTGCCAGCGTTCCTGCCCGACAGAACACTGAAGCTTTCTTT
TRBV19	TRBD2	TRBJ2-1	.	CASSIGPSGGYLREQFF	TGTGCCAGTAGTATAGGACCTAGCGGGGGTTATCTGCGTGAGCAGTTCTTC
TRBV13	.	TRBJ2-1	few	CASSFLANRDYNEQFF	TGTGCCAGCAGCTTCCTAGCAAATCGAGACTATAATGAGCAGTTCTTC
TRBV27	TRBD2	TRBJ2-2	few	CASSSTSGRTGELFF	TGTGCCAGCAGTTCCACTAGCGGGAGAACCGGGGAGCTGTTTTTT
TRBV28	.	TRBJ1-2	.	CASSFPTDSFSRNYGYTF	TGTGCCAGCAGTTTTCCTACGGACTCCTTCTCCCGGAACTATGGCTACACCTTC
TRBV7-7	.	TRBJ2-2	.	CASSLDSAGSTGELFF	TGTGCCAGCAGCTTAGATTCAGCAGGGTCCACCGGGGAGCTGTTTTTT
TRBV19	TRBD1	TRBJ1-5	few	CASSIFGDRDFNQPQHF	TGTGCCAGTAGTATATTTGGGGACAGGGATTTCAATCAGCCCCAGCATTTT
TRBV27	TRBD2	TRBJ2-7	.	CASSWTSGMGEQYF	TGTGCCAGCAGTTGGACTAGCGGCATGGGGGAGCAGTACTTC